The 6 T cell receptor beta chains reported below all come from one sample, sequenced in a study of OX40 agonist ivuxolimab in advanced cancers. Method: immunoSEQ multiplex PCR; TCRdb's copy keeps in-frame clones and lacks some. The sample has about 77,000 clones; around 86% are singletons. The sequenced sample was CD4+ or CD8+ T cells sorted from blood, obtained in a trial of the OX40 agonist ivuxolimab. The origin of the receptors is an adult with an advanced solid tumor such as melanoma, head and neck, liver or kidney cancer.

The rearrangement uses TRBV19 and TRBJ1-5; D gene uncertain. This CDR3 comprises 14 residues. Germline CDR1 LNHDA, CDR2 SQIVND (reference sequence). The V gene lost 6 bases and the J gene lost 5 bases, with 14 bases spanning the gap. CDR3 nucleotides: TGTGCCAGTAGAGCGGTTTCAGTCGATCAGCCCCAGCATTTT. This sequence encodes CASRAVSVDQPQHF. The full variable domain, rest sourced from reference TRBV19 and TRBJ1-5, is DGGITQSPKYLFRKEGQNVTLSCEQNLNHDAMYWYRQDPGQGLRLIYYSQIVNDFQKGDIAEGYSVSREKKESFPLTVTSAQKNPTAFYLCASRAVSVDQPQHFGDGTRLSIL.

CDR3 sequence (DNA): TGTGCCAGCAGCGTCTCGCCGGGACAGGGAGCTCAGCCCCAGCATTTT. This gives the protein CASSVSPGQGAQPQHF. This chain joins TRBV7-6 and TRBJ1-5; 9 nucleotides match TRBD1. After removal of 5 bases from V and 6 bases from J, the junction contained 11 bases not matched to a gene. The CDR3 covers 16 residues. Germline CDR1 reads SGHVS; CDR2 reads FNYEAQ.

The rearrangement uses TRBV19 and TRBJ1-6, with 9 bases lining up with TRBD1. The V and J ends lost 6 bases and 10 bases, in that order; junction bases with no gene match: 10. This CDR3 comprises 15 residues. CDR1 is LNHDA, CDR2 SQIVND, per germline (reference sequence). DNA for the CDR3: TGTGCCAGTAGCAGAGACAGGGGGACAGGCTCACCCCTCCACTTT. It translates to CASSRDRGTGSPLHF.

The rearrangement joins TRBV19 to TRBJ2-2; D is undetermined. Germline CDR1 LNHDA, CDR2 SQIVND (reference sequence). CDR3 length equals 13 residues. V was pared by 1 base and J by 5 bases, with 5 bases between. The CDR3: CASSIAGTGELFF. CDR3 nucleotide sequence: TGTGCCAGTAGTATAGCGGGTACCGGGGAGCTGTTTTTT.

The DNA for the CDR3 is TGTGCCAGCTCACCACAGGGGGGAATTACTAATGAAAAACTGTTTTTT. Translated, it gives CASSPQGGITNEKLFF. This chain connects TRBV18 to TRBJ1-4; D might be TRBD1 (6 bases). The CDR3 runs 16 residues. Germline V CDR1 and CDR2: KGHSH, LQKENI. V lost 1 base and J lost 2, with 11 bases in between.

This chain connects TRBV27 to TRBJ1-2, with 9 positions matching TRBD1. The CDR3 is 15 residues long. V shed 3 bases and J 3 bases; nucleotides not matched to a gene: 5. Germline V gene data show CDR1 as MNHEY and CDR2 as SMNVEV (reference sequence). The CDR3 region is CASSFRDRVDYGYTF. As DNA, the CDR3 is TGTGCCAGCAGTTTCCGGGACAGGGTGGACTATGGCTACACCTTC.